This TCR beta chain came from a study of blood T cell repertoires in COVID-19. The assay was immunoSEQ multiplex PCR, and TCRdb's table has in-frame clones only and misses some. The sample consists of roughly 170,000 clones, under 90% of them appearing once. Trimming took off 6 bases at V and 8 bases at J, with 18 bases between the two ends. The CDR3 totals 14 residues. CDR1 and CDR2 from the germline V gene are SGDLS and YYNGEE. The gene calls are TRBV9 and TRBJ2-1, with D tentatively TRBD1 (5 bases). This clonotype was obtained from a human donor in a cohort sampled during active COVID-19. Sequenced sample: peripheral blood. For the CDR3, the DNA is TGTGCCAGCAAGGCAGGGATTTTGTCTGATGAGCAGTTCTTC. This gives the protein CASKAGILSDEQFF.